The 14 T cell receptor beta chains below were found in one sample sequenced in a study of CD8 T cells in ankylosing spondylitis. Study-level findings and limits: A TCR beta motif made of eight highly homologous variants seemed typical of ankylosing spondylitis blood.

TCRdb reprocessed the 5' RACE reads via MiXCR and lists one record per CDR3 protein. The repertoire has fewer than 550,000 distinct CDR3 sequences, approximately 5% of them found once; the top ten carry approximately 4%. These receptors have no known antigen. Sequenced material: blood, either unsorted or a sorted T cell fraction (not recorded which). The receptors here all came from a male donor with ankylosing spondylitis.

This clonotype has at least ten counts. The V call is TRBV4-2, the J call TRBJ2-3, with 9 bases that match TRBD2. The V gene's germline CDR1 is LGHNA and CDR2 YNFKEQ. V was clipped by 3 bases and J by 4 bases; unmatched bases: 5. The CDR3 sequence is 15 residues long. The CDR3 sequence: CASSHGSGRSDTQYF. The CDR3, as DNA: TGTGCCAGCAGCCATGGTAGCGGGAGATCAGATACGCAGTATTTT.

Many counts were recorded for this clonotype. The chain recombines TRBV9 with TRBJ1-2; possible D gene TRBD1, 6 bases. The germline V gene has CDR1 SGDLS and CDR2 YYNGEE. The CDR3 extends over 15 amino acids. V dropped 3 bases and J dropped 0 bases, with 12 bases sitting between them. The CDR3 DNA is TGTGCCAGCAGCGCCCGACAGGATGCTAACTATGGCTACACCTTC. This gives the protein CASSARQDANYGYTF.

This clonotype was picked up many times. The J gene is TRBJ1-1, the V gene TRBV10-3, with D perhaps matching TRBD1 (5 bases). CDR3 length: 13 amino acids. Germline V CDR1 and CDR2: ENHRY, SYGVKD. The V and J ends lost 6 bases and 3 bases respectively, with 11 bases between them. In DNA form, the CDR3 reads TGTGCCATCAGCCGGGACGGTGACACTGAAGCTTTCTTT. This encodes CAISRDGDTEAFF.

There are a few counts of this clonotype. The V call is TRBV10-1, the J call TRBJ2-5, with D perhaps being TRBD1 or TRBD2 (5 bases each). The CDR3 runs 14 residues. Deletions cut 6 bases from V and 4 bases from J, with 15 bases between. CDR1 and CDR2 from the germline V gene are WNHNN and SYGVQD (reference sequence). The DNA of the CDR3 is TGCGCCAGCAGCCCGGGACCGGGGCTAGAGACCCAGTACTTC. It encodes CASSPGPGLETQYF.

This clonotype was recorded many times. J is TRBJ1-4 and V is TRBV4-1; D possibly corresponds to TRBD1 (5 bases). The CDR3 is made up of 15 amino acids. V was pared by 4 bases and J by 8 bases, with 17 bases between. CDR1 MGHRA and CDR2 YSYEKL come from the germline V gene. The CDR3 protein is CASSLLGHRIEKLFF. The CDR3 DNA is TGCGCCAGCAGCCTGTTGGGGCACCGGATCGAAAAACTGTTTTTT.

This clonotype was recorded many times. The genes are TRBV20-1 and TRBJ2-1; D not certain. The CDR3 totals 11 residues. The V end lost 7 bases, the J end lost 4 bases, and 8 bases lay between the germline ends. CDR1 and CDR2 (germline): DFQATT, SNEGSKA (reference sequence). In DNA, the CDR3 is TGCAGTGTCCTGGGGTACAATGAGCAGTTCTTC. Translating it yields CSVLGYNEQFF.

Many counts were recorded for this clonotype. The rearrangement joins TRBV5-1 to TRBJ1-2; no definite D call. Germline values: CDR1 SGHRS, CDR2 YFSETQ. The germline V and J ends were trimmed by 3 bases and 4 bases, with 13 bases remaining between them. The CDR3 is 14 amino acids. CDR3 protein: CASSSESLVYGYTF. CDR3 nucleotide sequence: TGCGCCAGCAGCTCGGAGAGCCTAGTCTATGGCTACACCTTC.

For this clonotype: A much larger clonotype is one base distant, so this may be a read error. The genes are TRBV5-6 and TRBJ2-2; D remains ambiguous. Germline V gene lookup returns CDR1 SGHDT and CDR2 YYEEEE. The length of the CDR3 is 17 residues. CDR3 loop: CVSSLWKGYRNTGELFF. The CDR3 coding sequence is TGTGTCAGCAGCTTGTGGAAAGGGTACCGAAACACCGGGGAGCTGTTTTTT.

This clonotype was seen ten or more times. An end of the junction does not agree with germline; a read error may underlie this. The chain employs TRBV7-7 and TRBJ1-1; D is ambiguous. The germline V gene encodes CDR1 SSHAT and CDR2 FNYEAQ (reference sequence). This CDR3 is built from 13 residues. In DNA, the CDR3 is TGTGCTAGCAGCGCAATGTTTAACACTGAAGCTTTCTTT. Translated: CASSAMFNTEAFF.

This clonotype was counted at least ten times. One base away lies a much larger clone, so this may be a sequencing read error. The gene calls are TRBV5-5 and TRBJ2-7; 7 bases are shared with TRBD1. V shed 2 bases, J shed 2 bases, and the junction held 4 bases outside the gene matches. Germline CDR1 is SGHKS and CDR2 is YYEKEE (reference sequence). The CDR3 length is 14 residues. This CDR3 is CASSFHGQAYEQYF. CDR3 nucleotides: TGTGCCAGCAGCTTTCACGGACAGGCCTACGAGCAGTACTTC. Supplemented by reference TRBV5-5 and TRBJ2-7, the full variable domain reads DAGVTQSPTHLIKTRGQQVTLRCSPISGHKSVSWYQQVLGQGPQFIFQYYEKEERGRGNFPDRFSARQFPNYSSELNVNALLLGDSALYLCASSFHGQAYEQYFGPGTRLTVT.

This clonotype was detected ten times or more. The chain joins TRBV7-2 to TRBJ1-2; D call uncertain. The CDR3 consists of 12 residues. Trimming removed 2 bases from V and 8 bases from J, with 9 bases in between. Germline V CDR1 and CDR2: SGHTA, FQGNSA. This CDR3 reads CASSLLREGYTF. CDR3 nucleotide sequence: TGTGCCAGCAGCTTATTGAGGGAAGGCTACACCTTC. The full variable domain, completed using reference TRBV7-2 and TRBJ1-2, is GAGVSQSPSNKVTEKGKDVELRCDPISGHTALYWYRQSLGQGLEFLIYFQGNSAPDKSGLPSDRFSAERTGGSVSTLTIQRTQQEDSAVYLCASSLLREGYTFGSGTRLTVV.

This clonotype was seen many times. This chain links TRBV5-6 with TRBJ2-3, with TRBD2 as a possible D gene (6 bases). Germline assignment: CDR1 SGHDT and CDR2 YYEEEE. V shed 0 bases and J shed 9 bases, with 14 bases lying between them. The length of the CDR3 is 14 residues. The CDR3 region has the DNA TGTGCCAGCAGCTTGGAGAGACTAGACCCCACGCAGTATTTT. This translates into CASSLERLDPTQYF.

This clonotype came up many times. V and J are TRBV20-1 and TRBJ2-7; 8 bases are shared with TRBD2. V gave up 3 bases and J gave up 2 bases; unmatched junction bases: 6. This CDR3 has 14 residues. The germline V gene encodes CDR1 DFQATT and CDR2 SNEGSKA (reference sequence). The CDR3 DNA is TGCAGTGCTAGGTCGCGGGAGGCGCCCTACGAGCAGTACTTC. This gives the protein CSARSREAPYEQYF.

This clonotype appeared many times. This rearrangement joins TRBV4-3 to TRBJ1-1; D might be TRBD1 (5 bases). CDR1 and CDR2 (germline): LGHNA, YSLEER. Trimming shortened V by 1 base and J by 1 base, and 10 bases separated the two germline ends. This CDR3 spans 15 amino acids. CDR3 DNA: TGCGCCAGCAGCCAAGCCGCCACAGGGAACACTGAAGCTTTCTTT. Its translation is CASSQAATGNTEAFF.